These 30 T cell receptor beta chains came from one sample sequenced in a study of cytomegalovirus exposure and HLA in healthy donors. Here immunoSEQ multiplex PCR was the method, and the copy in TCRdb shows in-frame clones only, minus some. The repertoire includes some 80,000 clones, roughly 94% of them detected once, and about 0.7% sits in the top ten. Material for sequencing was PBMCs. These receptors were obtained from a woman aged 18-29 years in good health and CMV-seronegative.

Regarding this clone: The same CDR3 can be traced to other DNA sequences in this sample. This sequence joins TRBV6-4 and TRBJ2-1, with 9 bases aligning to TRBD2. This CDR3 has 15 residues. Germline V gene lookup returns CDR1 MRHNA and CDR2 SNTAGT. The V gene end was trimmed by 0 bases and the J gene end by 4 bases; junction bases not matched to a gene: 1. CDR3 coding DNA: TGTGCCAGCAGTGACTCTAGCGGGAGTTACAATGAGCAGTTCTTC. This codes for CASSDSSGSYNEQFF.

The chain carries TRBV18 and TRBJ2-7, with a tentative D call TRBD2 (6 bases). CDR3 size: 15 residues. Per the germline V gene, CDR1 is KGHSH and CDR2 is LQKENI. V was shortened by 2 bases and J by 2 bases, with 13 bases between the two germline ends. The CDR3 DNA is TGTGCCAGCTCACCAACTTACCAGCGGGCCTACGAGCAGTACTTC. It yields the protein CASSPTYQRAYEQYF.

The chain carries TRBV5-1 and TRBJ2-5; the match to TRBD2 covers 10 bases. The CDR3 is made up of 16 amino acids. Germline V gene sequence: CDR1 SGHRS, CDR2 YFSETQ. The junction had 6 bases not matched to a gene; V was cut back by 2 bases and J by 2 bases. CDR3 residues: CASSFFLAGDQETQYF. The CDR3 coding sequence is TGCGCCAGCAGCTTCTTTCTAGCGGGGGATCAAGAGACCCAGTACTTC.

The chain employs TRBV5-1 and TRBJ2-3, with D unclear. There are 14 residues in the CDR3. In germline, CDR1 is SGHRS, CDR2 YFSETQ. Trimming took off 4 bases at V and 2 bases at J, with 11 bases between the two ends. The CDR3 nucleotides are TGCGCCAGCAGCCCCGTCTGGGCCACAGATACGCAGTATTTT. It translates to CASSPVWATDTQYF. The full variable domain, in which reference TRBV5-1 and TRBJ2-3 provide the parts outside the CDR3, is KAGVTQTPRYLIKTRGQQVTLSCSPISGHRSVSWYQQTPGQGLQFLFEYFSETQRNKGNFPGRFSGRQFSNSRSEMNVSTLELGDSALYLCASSPVWATDTQYFGPGTRLTVL.

The chain employs TRBV23-1 and TRBJ1-6, with D possibly being TRBD1 (6 bases). TRBV23-1 is an ORF, and what it does is uncertain. The length of the CDR3 is 16 residues. V dropped 4 bases and J dropped 3 bases, with 13 bases sitting between them. CDR3: CASSLPGESYNSPLHF. The CDR3 region has the DNA TGCGCCAGCAGTCTCCCAGGGGAAAGCTATAATTCACCCCTCCACTTT.

The chain employs TRBV5-5 and TRBJ2-3, with 12 bases lining up with TRBD2. After removal of 0 bases from V and 4 bases from J, the junction contained 9 bases not matched to a gene. Germline values: CDR1 SGHKS, CDR2 YYEKEE (reference sequence). This CDR3 region has 18 residues. CDR3 sequence reads: CASSLVASGGAGSDTQYF. The CDR3 DNA follows: TGTGCCAGCAGCTTGGTAGCTAGCGGGGGGGCAGGCTCAGATACGCAGTATTTT.

This chain joins TRBV2 and TRBJ1-1, with 9 positions matching TRBD1. The CDR3 is 15 residues long. After removal of 6 bases from V and 0 bases from J, the junction contained 5 bases not matched to a gene. Germline CDR1 SNHLY, CDR2 FYNNEI. CDR3 in DNA: TGTGCCAGCAGGCTACAGGGGGCCCTGAACACTGAAGCTTTCTTT. It codes for CASRLQGALNTEAFF. The full variable domain, in which reference TRBV2 and TRBJ1-1 provide the parts outside the CDR3, is EPEVTQTPSHQVTQMGQEVILRCVPISNHLYFYWYRQILGQKVEFLVSFYNNEISEKSEIFDDQFSVERPDGSNFTLKIRSTKLEDSAMYFCASRLQGALNTEAFFGQGTRLTVV.

The chain recombines TRBV28 with TRBJ2-7; 11 bases map to TRBD2. The trim removed 1 base at V and 2 bases at J, leaving 4 bases unmatched. Germline CDR1 is MDHEN and CDR2 is SYDVKM. This CDR3 is built from 16 residues. The chain's CDR3 is CASSLLPTSGTYEQYF. The CDR3 bases are TGTGCCAGCAGTTTATTGCCGACTAGCGGGACCTACGAGCAGTACTTC. Filled out from reference TRBV28 and TRBJ2-7, the complete variable domain reads DVKVTQSSRYLVKRTGEKVFLECVQDMDHENMFWYRQDPGLGLRLIYFSYDVKMKEKGDIPEGYSVSREKKERFSLILESASTNQTSMYLCASSLLPTSGTYEQYFGPGTRLTVT.

J is TRBJ1-5 and V is TRBV6-1; 8 nucleotides agree with TRBD1. Germline CDR1 reads MNHNS; CDR2 reads SASEGT. The CDR3 runs to 16 residues. V was clipped by 4 bases and J by 0 bases; unmatched bases: 5. As DNA, the CDR3 is TGTGCCAGCAGTGGGCAGGGGGCTTATAGCAATCAGCCCCAGCATTTT. Its translation is CASSGQGAYSNQPQHF.

The V call is TRBV18, the J call TRBJ2-2; TRBD1 aligns across 7 bases. V dropped 3 bases and J dropped 2; count of bases not matched to a gene: 9. This CDR3 contains 17 residues. Germline-derived CDR1 and CDR2 are KGHSH and LQKENI. The DNA for the CDR3 is TGTGCCAGCTCACCGTCGGTGGACAGGTACAACACCGGGGAGCTGTTTTTT. This translates into CASSPSVDRYNTGELFF.

This clone came up a few times. The rearrangement joins TRBV6-5 to TRBJ2-2; 9 bases match TRBD1. Per the germline V gene, CDR1 is MNHEY and CDR2 is SVGAGI. This CDR3 is built from 14 residues. Losses at the gene ends were 6 bases for V and 7 bases for J; bases not matched to a gene: 6. CDR3 protein: CASRDRTGVGELFF. CDR3 nucleotides: TGTGCCAGCAGGGACAGGACAGGGGTCGGGGAGCTGTTTTTT.

This chain links TRBV7-8 with TRBJ2-2; unclear D gene. Germline CDR1 SGHVS, CDR2 FQNEAQ. Trimming removed 5 bases from V and 7 bases from J, with 8 bases in between. The CDR3 sequence is 12 residues long. CDR3 coding DNA: TGTGCCAGCAGCCTCGGGTACGGGGAGCTGTTTTTT. Translated: CASSLGYGELFF.

V is TRBV18 and J is TRBJ2-1; tentatively, D is TRBD2 (5 bases). CDR1 and CDR2 (germline): KGHSH, LQKENI. The V end was cut by 2 bases, the J end by 9 bases, with 17 bases between. The CDR3 contains 15 residues. The CDR3 coding sequence is TGTGCCAGCTCACCAGAGGGCCCGTCTATGGGTGAGCAGTTCTTC. Its protein product is CASSPEGPSMGEQFF.

This chain joins TRBV7-9 and TRBJ2-7; 10 bases align to TRBD1. Germline V gene lookup returns CDR1 SEHNR and CDR2 FQNEAQ (reference sequence). This CDR3 has 15 amino acids. V trimming: 1 base; J trimming: 7 bases; junction bases outside the gene matches: 7. CDR3 coding DNA: TGTGCCAGCAGCTTAGATGGGACAGGGGTTAGGGAGCAGTACTTC. It encodes CASSLDGTGVREQYF.

The chain has TRBV19 and TRBJ2-3; tentative D call: TRBD2 (7 bases). The CDR3 length is 14 residues. The germline gives CDR1 LNHDA, CDR2 SQIVND (reference sequence). Trimming removed 10 bases at V and 3 bases at J, with 17 bases between. CDR3 bases: TGTGCCACCGCGTCCGGGGGGCGGACAGATACGCAGTATTTT. It translates to CATASGGRTDTQYF.

The V call is TRBV18, the J call TRBJ2-1, with 11 bases that match TRBD2. V lost 0 bases to trimming and J lost 9 bases; unmatched junction nucleotides: 7. Germline V gene sequence: CDR1 KGHSH, CDR2 LQKENI. CDR3 length equals 16 residues. The CDR3 DNA follows: TGTGCCAGCTCACCACCGGTTAGCGGGGGGGCTGGTGAGCAGTTCTTC. Translating it yields CASSPPVSGGAGEQFF. Drawing the rest from reference TRBV18 and TRBJ2-1, the complete variable domain is NAGVMQNPRHLVRRRGQEARLRCSPMKGHSHVYWYRQLPEEGLKFMVYLQKENIIDESGMPKERFSAEFPKEGPSILRIQQVVRGDSAAYFCASSPPVSGGAGEQFFGPGTRLTVL.

The chain joins TRBV11-2 to TRBJ2-3, with 10 bases fitting TRBD2. CDR3 length: 15 residues. V gave up 5 bases and J gave up 1 base; unmatched junction bases: 3. Germline V CDR1 and CDR2: SGHAT, FQNNGV. Written as DNA, the CDR3 is TGTGCCAGCAGCCGTCTAGCGGGAGGCACAGATACGCAGTATTTT. Translation gives CASSRLAGGTDTQYF. Full variable domain (outside the CDR3, taken from reference TRBV11-2 and TRBJ2-3): EAGVAQSPRYKIIEKRQSVAFWCNPISGHATLYWYQQILGQGPKLLIQFQNNGVVDDSQLPKDRFSAERLKGVDSTLKIQPAKLEDSAVYLCASSRLAGGTDTQYFGPGTRLTVL.

The chain is built from TRBV5-8 and TRBJ1-5; TRBD1 matches at 10 bases. Germline CDR1 is SGHTS and CDR2 is YDEGEE. The CDR3 extends over 19 amino acids. V trimming: 0 bases; J trimming: 7 bases; junction bases outside the gene matches: 16. This CDR3 is CASSLGVGTGAYRGQPQHF. The CDR3 DNA sequence: TGTGCCAGCAGCTTGGGAGTGGGGACAGGGGCCTATCGGGGACAGCCCCAGCATTTT.

The chain recombines TRBV15 with TRBJ1-2; tentatively, D is TRBD1 (6 bases). Germline values: CDR1 LNHNV, CDR2 YYDKDF (reference sequence). The CDR3 has 15 amino acids. V was pared by 2 bases and J by 4 bases, with 14 bases between. Here the CDR3 reads CATSRLAGALYGYTF. The CDR3 DNA sequence: TGTGCCACCAGCAGATTGGCAGGGGCCCTCTATGGCTACACCTTC. Supplemented by reference TRBV15 and TRBJ1-2, the full variable domain reads DAMVIQNPRYQVTQFGKPVTLSCSQTLNHNVMYWYQQKSSQAPKLLFHYYDKDFNNEADTPDNFQSRRPNTSFCFLDIRSPGLGDTAMYLCATSRLAGALYGYTFGSGTRLTVV.

This chain connects TRBV5-1 to TRBJ2-7; D is possibly TRBD2 (6 bases). Trimming took 3 bases from V and 9 from J, leaving 19 bases between them. Germline loops: CDR1 SGHRS, CDR2 YFSETQ. The CDR3 runs to 14 residues. This CDR3 is CASSSWPGGEWQYF. For the CDR3, the DNA is TGCGCCAGCAGCTCTTGGCCGGGCGGGGAGTGGCAGTACTTC.

This chain joins TRBV5-6 and TRBJ2-5; D may be TRBD1 (6 bases). CDR3 size: 15 residues. V was pared by 4 bases and J by 3 bases, with 16 bases between. The V gene's germline CDR1 is SGHDT and CDR2 YYEEEE. CDR3 sequence reads: CASSTLGAGEETQYF. The CDR3 DNA sequence: TGTGCCAGCAGCACCCTGGGGGCAGGGGAAGAGACCCAGTACTTC.

The chain employs TRBV19 and TRBJ1-3, with D perhaps TRBD1 (6 bases). This CDR3 is 16 amino acids long. V dropped 6 bases and J dropped 0 bases, with 15 bases sitting between them. Germline V gives CDR1 LNHDA, CDR2 SQIVND (reference sequence). The CDR3 DNA is TGTGCCAGTAGGGCTGGGACATTCAGCTCTGGAAACACCATATATTTT. Translating gives CASRAGTFSSGNTIYF.

The chain employs TRBV7-9 and TRBJ2-5, with TRBD2 matching 13 bases. CDR1 SEHNR and CDR2 FQNEAQ come from the germline V gene (reference sequence). With 5 bases clipped from V and 5 bases from J, the junction kept 11 bases outside the gene matches. This CDR3 is 17 amino acids long. The DNA for the CDR3 is TGTGCCAGCAGCACTAGGACTAGCGGGAGAATATTGGAGACCCAGTACTTC. It is translated as CASSTRTSGRILETQYF.

The chain links TRBV19 to TRBJ2-3, with 8 positions matching TRBD1. CDR3 size: 15 residues. The V segment lost 4 bases and the J segment 3 bases; nucleotides outside the gene matches: 6. Germline V gene sequence: CDR1 LNHDA, CDR2 SQIVND (reference sequence). The CDR3 protein is CASSTGQGGTDTQYF. DNA for the CDR3: TGTGCCAGTAGTACTGGACAGGGTGGGACAGATACGCAGTATTTT.

The chain employs TRBV30 and TRBJ1-3, with a tentative D call TRBD1 (5 bases). Trimming took 3 bases from V and 4 from J, leaving 10 bases between them. CDR1 and CDR2 from the germline V gene are GTSNPN and SVGIG (reference sequence). The CDR3 consists of 13 residues. CDR3 coding DNA: TGTGCCTGGAGGGCCCCAGGGGGAAACACCATATATTTT. Its protein product is CAWRAPGGNTIYF. Drawing the rest from reference TRBV30 and TRBJ1-3, the complete variable domain is SQTIHQWPATLVQPVGSPLSLECTVEGTSNPNLYWYRQAAGRGLQLLFYSVGIGQISSEVPQNLSASRPQDRQFILSSKKLLLSDSGFYLCAWRAPGGNTIYFGEGSWLTVV.

The J gene is TRBJ1-3, the V gene TRBV7-9, with TRBD1 as a possible D gene (5 bases). The CDR3 contains 14 residues. Germline V gene sequence: CDR1 SEHNR, CDR2 FQNEAQ (reference sequence). Trimming removed 3 bases at V and 3 bases at J, with 9 bases between. The CDR3 DNA reads TGTGCCAGCAGCTTCGGGACTTATGGAAACACCATATATTTT. It is translated as CASSFGTYGNTIYF.

This clone was counted a single time. The chain is built from TRBV29-1 and TRBJ2-1; 8 bases align to TRBD2. Germline V gene lookup returns CDR1 SQVTM and CDR2 ANQGSEA. V shed 4 bases and J 3 bases; nucleotides not matched to a gene: 2. This CDR3 is built from 13 residues. The CDR3 reads CSVGSGGYNEQFF. CDR3 coding DNA: TGCAGCGTTGGGAGCGGGGGCTACAATGAGCAGTTCTTC.

The J gene is TRBJ2-1, the V gene TRBV5-4, with 9 nucleotides matching TRBD2. Germline V CDR1 and CDR2: SGHNT, YYREEE (reference sequence). V was clipped by 3 bases and J by 6 bases; unmatched bases: 10. The CDR3 extends over 16 amino acids. The CDR3: CASSSSSGVSGNEQFF. The CDR3 bases are TGTGCCAGCAGCTCTTCTAGCGGGGTCTCGGGCAATGAGCAGTTCTTC. The whole variable domain, filled in from reference TRBV5-4 and TRBJ2-1, reads ETGVTQSPTHLIKTRGQQVTLRCSSQSGHNTVSWYQQALGQGPQFIFQYYREEENGRGNFPPRFSGLQFPNYSSELNVNALELDDSALYLCASSSSSGVSGNEQFFGPGTRLTVL.

This chain connects TRBV6-1 to TRBJ2-5; D might be TRBD2 (5 bases). This CDR3 region has 12 residues. The V end lost 11 bases, the J end lost 5 bases, and 15 bases lay between the germline ends. The germline gives CDR1 MNHNS, CDR2 SASEGT. The CDR3 is CAGRDPGETQYF. CDR3 sequence (DNA): TGTGCCGGGCGCGATCCGGGGGAGACCCAGTACTTC.

This clone occurred a few times. The chain combines TRBV25-1 with TRBJ2-7; D might be TRBD2 (6 bases). The CDR3 runs to 11 residues. With 4 bases removed from V and 12 bases from J, the gap between germline ends came to 13 bases. CDR1 is MGHDK, CDR2 SYGVNS, per germline. CDR3 sequence reads: CASSGGGYPYF. Written as DNA, the CDR3 is TGTGCCAGCAGTGGTGGAGGGTATCCGTACTTC.